This T cell receptor (beta chain) was obtained from a study of blood T cell repertoires in COVID-19. This clone came up once. This CDR3 comprises 13 residues. Germline CDR1 reads KGHDR; CDR2 reads SFDVKD. After removal of 0 bases from V and 12 bases from J, the junction contained 2 bases not matched to a gene. Produced via immunoSEQ multiplex PCR; TCRdb's table is partial and in-frame only. Seen here are 51,000 or so clones, roughly four fifths observed once, and the top ten hold around a quarter. Material: peripheral blood. This TCR derives from an elderly woman with COVID-19, enrolled during active disease. This chain joins TRBV24-1 and TRBJ2-1, with 9 bases matching TRBD2. DNA of the CDR3: TGTGCCACCAGTGATTTGGGGCGGGAGGGGCAGTTCTTC. Translating gives CATSDLGREGQFF.